A few counts support the clone carrying this T cell receptor (beta chain). Its target is unknown. This entry is derived from a study of blood T cells in healthy people across ages. Study at large: Capture by template switching was about one barcoded beta molecule per two T cells.

General study findings and limits: Estimated diversity across one million T cells was deemed an underestimate. Possibly, changes in expanded clonotypes were confounded because donor CMV status was unknown.

The use of a sample-barcoded 5' primer and a J-beta primer mix characterized a second PCR of roughly 6 to 12 cycles. TCRdb independently ran MiXCR on the 5' RACE reads; one entry per CDR3 protein. The table has 1.5 million to 2 million distinct CDR3 sequences, 39% seen once. The receptor was derived from a human donor in good health. Sequences were obtained from blood.

CDR3 sequence (DNA): TGTGCCAGCAGCTCCCTCCCCCTAGAGCAATACAATGAGCAGTTCTTC. Residues: CASSSLPLEQYNEQFF. The chain couples TRBV7-2 to TRBJ2-1, with unresolved D. Trimming shortened V by 4 bases and J by 4 bases, and 17 bases separated the two germline ends. This CDR3 contains 16 residues. The germline gives CDR1 SGHTA, CDR2 FQGNSA.